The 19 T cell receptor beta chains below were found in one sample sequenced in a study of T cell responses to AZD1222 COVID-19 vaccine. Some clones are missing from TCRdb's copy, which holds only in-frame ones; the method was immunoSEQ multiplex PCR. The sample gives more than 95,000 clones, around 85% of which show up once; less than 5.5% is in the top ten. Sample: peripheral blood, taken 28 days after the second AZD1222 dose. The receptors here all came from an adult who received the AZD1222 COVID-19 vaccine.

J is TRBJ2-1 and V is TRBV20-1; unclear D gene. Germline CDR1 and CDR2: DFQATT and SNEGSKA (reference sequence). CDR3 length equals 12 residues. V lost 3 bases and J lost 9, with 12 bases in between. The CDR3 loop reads CSASGRFGEQFF. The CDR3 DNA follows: TGCAGTGCTAGTGGGCGGTTCGGTGAGCAGTTCTTC.

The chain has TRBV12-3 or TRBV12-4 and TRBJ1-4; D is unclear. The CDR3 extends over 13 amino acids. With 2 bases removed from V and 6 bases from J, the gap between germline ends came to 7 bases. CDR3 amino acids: CASSLYEDEKLFF. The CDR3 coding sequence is TGTGCCAGCAGTTTATATGAGGATGAAAAACTGTTTTTT.

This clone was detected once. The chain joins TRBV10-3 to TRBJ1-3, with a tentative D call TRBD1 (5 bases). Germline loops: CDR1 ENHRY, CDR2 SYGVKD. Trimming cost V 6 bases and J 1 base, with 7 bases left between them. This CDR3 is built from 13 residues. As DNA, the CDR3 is TGTGCCATCAGAGACAGTTCTGGAAACACCATATATTTT. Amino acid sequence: CAIRDSSGNTIYF.

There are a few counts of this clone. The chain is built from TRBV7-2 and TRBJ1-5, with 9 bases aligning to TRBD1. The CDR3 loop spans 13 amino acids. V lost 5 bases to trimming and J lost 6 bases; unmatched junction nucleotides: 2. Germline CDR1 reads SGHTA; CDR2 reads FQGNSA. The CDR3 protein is CASSTTGGQPQHF. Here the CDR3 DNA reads TGTGCCAGCAGCACGACAGGGGGTCAGCCCCAGCATTTT.

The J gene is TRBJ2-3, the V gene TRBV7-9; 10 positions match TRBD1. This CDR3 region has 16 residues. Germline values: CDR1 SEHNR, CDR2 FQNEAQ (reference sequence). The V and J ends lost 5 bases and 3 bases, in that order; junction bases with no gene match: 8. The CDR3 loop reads CASSPWTGGETDTQYF. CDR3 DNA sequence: TGTGCCAGCAGCCCGTGGACAGGGGGGGAGACAGATACGCAGTATTTT. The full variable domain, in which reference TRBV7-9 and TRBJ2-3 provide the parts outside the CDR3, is DTGVSQNPRHKITKRGQNVTFRCDPISEHNRLYWYRQTLGQGPEFLTYFQNEAQLEKSRLLSDRFSAERPKGSFSTLEIQRTEQGDSAMYLCASSPWTGGETDTQYFGPGTRLTVL.

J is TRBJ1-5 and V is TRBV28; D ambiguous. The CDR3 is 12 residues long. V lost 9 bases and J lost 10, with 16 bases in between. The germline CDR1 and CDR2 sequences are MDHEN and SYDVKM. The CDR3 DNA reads TGTGCCAGTCGGGTTGAGATGGGACCCCAGCATTTT. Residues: CASRVEMGPQHF.

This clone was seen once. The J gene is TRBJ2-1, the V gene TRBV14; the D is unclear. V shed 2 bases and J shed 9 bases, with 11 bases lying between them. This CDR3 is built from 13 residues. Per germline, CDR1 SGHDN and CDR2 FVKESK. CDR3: CASSQNLVGEQFF. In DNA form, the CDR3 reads TGTGCCAGCAGCCAAAACTTGGTGGGTGAGCAGTTCTTC. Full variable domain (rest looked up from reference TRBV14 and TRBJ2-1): EAGVTQFPSHSVIEKGQTVTLRCDPISGHDNLYWYRRVMGKEIKFLLHFVKESKQDESGMPNNRFLAERTGGTYSTLKVQPAELEDSGVYFCASSQNLVGEQFFGPGTRLTVL.

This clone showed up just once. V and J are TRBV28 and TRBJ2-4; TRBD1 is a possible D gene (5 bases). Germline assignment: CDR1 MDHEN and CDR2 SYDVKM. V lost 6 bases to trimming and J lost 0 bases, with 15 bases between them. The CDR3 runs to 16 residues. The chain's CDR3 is CASSSLGVGAKNIQYF. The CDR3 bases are TGTGCCAGCAGCTCCCTAGGGGTGGGAGCCAAAAACATTCAGTACTTC.

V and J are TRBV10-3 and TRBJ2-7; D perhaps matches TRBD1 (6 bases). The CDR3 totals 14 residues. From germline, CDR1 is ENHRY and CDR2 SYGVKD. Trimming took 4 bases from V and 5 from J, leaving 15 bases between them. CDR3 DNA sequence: TGTGCCATCAGTGTAGGCCAGGGGAGAGACGAGCAGTACTTC. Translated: CAISVGQGRDEQYF.

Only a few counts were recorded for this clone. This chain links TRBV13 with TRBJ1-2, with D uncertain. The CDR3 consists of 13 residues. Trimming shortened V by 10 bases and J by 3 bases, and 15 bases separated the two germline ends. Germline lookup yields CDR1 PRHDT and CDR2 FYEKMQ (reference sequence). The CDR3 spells CAISVLKHYGYTF. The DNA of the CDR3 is TGTGCCATATCGGTCCTTAAGCACTATGGCTACACCTTC.

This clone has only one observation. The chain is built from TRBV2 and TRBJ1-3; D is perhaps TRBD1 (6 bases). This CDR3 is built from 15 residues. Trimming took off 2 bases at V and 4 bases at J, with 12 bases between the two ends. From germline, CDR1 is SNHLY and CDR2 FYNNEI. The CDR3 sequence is CASSEQGQGGNTIYF. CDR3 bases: TGTGCCAGCAGTGAACAGGGGCAGGGAGGAAACACCATATATTTT.

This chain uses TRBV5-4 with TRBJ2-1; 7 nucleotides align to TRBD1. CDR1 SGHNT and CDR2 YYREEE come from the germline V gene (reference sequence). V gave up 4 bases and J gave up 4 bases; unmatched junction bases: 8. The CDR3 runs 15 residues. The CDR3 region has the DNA TGTGCCAGCAGCCTAGGACAGGTCGGGTACAATGAGCAGTTCTTC. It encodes CASSLGQVGYNEQFF. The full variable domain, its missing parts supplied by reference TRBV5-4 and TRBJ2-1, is ETGVTQSPTHLIKTRGQQVTLRCSSQSGHNTVSWYQQALGQGPQFIFQYYREEENGRGNFPPRFSGLQFPNYSSELNVNALELDDSALYLCASSLGQVGYNEQFFGPGTRLTVL.

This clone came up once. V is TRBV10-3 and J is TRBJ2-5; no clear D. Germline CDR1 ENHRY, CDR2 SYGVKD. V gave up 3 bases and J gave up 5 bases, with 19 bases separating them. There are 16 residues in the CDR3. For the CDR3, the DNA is TGTGCCATCAGTGAATACGGATCCGGGCCGCGGGAGACCCAGTACTTC. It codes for CAISEYGSGPRETQYF.

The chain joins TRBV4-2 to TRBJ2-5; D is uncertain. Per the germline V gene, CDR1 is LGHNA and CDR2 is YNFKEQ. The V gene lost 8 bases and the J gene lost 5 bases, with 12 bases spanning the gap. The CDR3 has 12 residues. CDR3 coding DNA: TGTGCCAGCGGGCCAAACGGGGAGACCCAGTACTTC. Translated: CASGPNGETQYF.

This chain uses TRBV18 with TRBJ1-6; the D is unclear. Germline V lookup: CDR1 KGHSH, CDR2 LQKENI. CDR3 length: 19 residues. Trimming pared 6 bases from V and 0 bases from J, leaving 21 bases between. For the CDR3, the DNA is TGTGCCAGCTCGCGCACAAGATCTTCGGGGAGCTCCTATAATTCACCCCTCCACTTT. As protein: CASSRTRSSGSSYNSPLHF.

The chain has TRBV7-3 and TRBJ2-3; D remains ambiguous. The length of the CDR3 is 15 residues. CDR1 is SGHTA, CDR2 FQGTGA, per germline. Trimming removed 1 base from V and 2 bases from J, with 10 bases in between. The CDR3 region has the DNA TGTGCCAGCAGCTTAATGGGCCGAGTCACAGATACGCAGTATTTT. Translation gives CASSLMGRVTDTQYF.

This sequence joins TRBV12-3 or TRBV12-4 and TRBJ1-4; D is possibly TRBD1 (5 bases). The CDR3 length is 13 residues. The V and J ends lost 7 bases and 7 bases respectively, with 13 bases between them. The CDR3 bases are TGTGCCAGCACCGATGGGGCAGTTGAAAAACTGTTTTTT. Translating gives CASTDGAVEKLFF.

The CDR3 spells CASRRLGAWQETQYF. The CDR3 nucleotides read TGTGCCAGCCGTCGGTTAGGAGCGTGGCAAGAGACCCAGTACTTC. V gene TRBV11-2 combines with J gene TRBJ2-5, with D unresolved. Germline V CDR1 and CDR2: SGHAT, FQNNGV. Deletions cut 8 bases from V and 2 bases from J, with 18 bases between. This CDR3 is built from 15 residues. The full variable domain, with the rest looked up from reference TRBV11-2 and TRBJ2-5, is EAGVAQSPRYKIIEKRQSVAFWCNPISGHATLYWYQQILGQGPKLLIQFQNNGVVDDSQLPKDRFSAERLKGVDSTLKIQPAKLEDSAVYLCASRRLGAWQETQYFGPGTRLLVL.

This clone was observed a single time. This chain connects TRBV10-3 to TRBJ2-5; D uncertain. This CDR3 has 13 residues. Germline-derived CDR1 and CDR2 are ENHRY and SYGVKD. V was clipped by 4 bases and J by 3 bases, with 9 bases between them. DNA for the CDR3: TGTGCCATCAGTGCTGCGGTAGAAGAGACCCAGTACTTC. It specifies CAISAAVEETQYF.